This T cell receptor (beta chain) appears in the sequencing data of a study of blood T cell repertoires in COVID-19. Study details: Donors in the United States, Italy and Spain gave samples during acute or convalescent COVID-19. T cells, B-cell-depleted T cells, or PBMCs provided the cDNA or gDNA that served as material.

There are 11 residues in the CDR3. The V and J ends lost 4 bases and 4 bases respectively, with 5 bases between them. CDR1 and CDR2 from the germline V gene are MNHEY and SVGEGT. Authors' analysis steps: For nucleated cells, counts were estimated from reference gene primer amplification. Method: immunoSEQ multiplex PCR; TCRdb's copy keeps in-frame clones and lacks some. V and J calls and clone size follow that table, whereas D and trimming were derived from the DNA. This table holds approximately 90,000 clones, roughly 90% found once. The chain links TRBV6-2 or TRBV6-3 to TRBJ2-7; no clear D gene. The source material was peripheral blood. The sequence was collected from a man older than 75 with active or convalescent COVID-19. The chain's CDR3 is CASSFGYEQYF. The DNA for the CDR3 is TGTGCCAGCAGTTTCGGTTACGAGCAGTACTTC.